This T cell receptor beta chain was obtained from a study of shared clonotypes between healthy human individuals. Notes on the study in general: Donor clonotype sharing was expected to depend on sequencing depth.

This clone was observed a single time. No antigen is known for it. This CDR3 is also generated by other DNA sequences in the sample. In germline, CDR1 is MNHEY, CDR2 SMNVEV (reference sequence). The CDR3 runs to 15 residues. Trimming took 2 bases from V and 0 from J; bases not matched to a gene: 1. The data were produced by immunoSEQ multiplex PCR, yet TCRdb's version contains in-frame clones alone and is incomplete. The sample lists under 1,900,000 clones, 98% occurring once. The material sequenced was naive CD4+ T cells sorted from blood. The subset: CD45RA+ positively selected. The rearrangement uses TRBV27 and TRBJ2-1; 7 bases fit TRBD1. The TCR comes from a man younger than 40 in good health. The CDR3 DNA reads TGTGCCAGCAGTTTAGCAGGGGGCTCCTACAATGAGCAGTTCTTC. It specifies CASSLAGGSYNEQFF.